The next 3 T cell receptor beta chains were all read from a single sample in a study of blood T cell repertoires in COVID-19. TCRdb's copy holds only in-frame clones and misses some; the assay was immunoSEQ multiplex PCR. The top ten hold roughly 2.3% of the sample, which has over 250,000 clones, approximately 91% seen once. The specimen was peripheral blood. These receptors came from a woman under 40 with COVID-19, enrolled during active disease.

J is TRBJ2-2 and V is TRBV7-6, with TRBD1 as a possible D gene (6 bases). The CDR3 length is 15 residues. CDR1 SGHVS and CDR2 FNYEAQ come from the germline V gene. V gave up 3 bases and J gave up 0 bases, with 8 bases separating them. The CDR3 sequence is CASSLWTANTGELFF. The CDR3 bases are TGTGCCAGCAGCTTGTGGACAGCGAACACCGGGGAGCTGTTTTTT.

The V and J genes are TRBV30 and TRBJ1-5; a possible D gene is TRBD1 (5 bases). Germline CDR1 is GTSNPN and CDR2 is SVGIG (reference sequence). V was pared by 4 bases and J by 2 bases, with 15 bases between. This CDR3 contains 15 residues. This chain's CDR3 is CAWNGGGGGNQPQHF. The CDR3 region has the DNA TGTGCCTGGAACGGCGGGGGAGGCGGCAATCAGCCCCAGCATTTT. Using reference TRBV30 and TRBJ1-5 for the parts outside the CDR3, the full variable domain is SQTIHQWPATLVQPVGSPLSLECTVEGTSNPNLYWYRQAAGRGLQLLFYSVGIGQISSEVPQNLSASRPQDRQFILSSKKLLLSDSGFYLCAWNGGGGGNQPQHFGDGTRLSIL.

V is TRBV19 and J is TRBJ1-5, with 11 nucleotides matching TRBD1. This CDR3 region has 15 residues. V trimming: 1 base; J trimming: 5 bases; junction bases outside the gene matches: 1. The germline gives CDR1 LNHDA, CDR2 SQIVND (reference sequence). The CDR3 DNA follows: TGTGCCAGTAGTATAGGGGACAGGGGGTATCAGCCCCAGCATTTT. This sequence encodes CASSIGDRGYQPQHF. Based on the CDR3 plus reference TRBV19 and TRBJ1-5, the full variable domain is DGGITQSPKYLFRKEGQNVTLSCEQNLNHDAMYWYRQDPGQGLRLIYYSQIVNDFQKGDIAEGYSVSREKKESFPLTVTSAQKNPTAFYLCASSIGDRGYQPQHFGDGTRLSIL.